One and the same sample provided the 14 T cell receptor beta chains below, sequenced in a study of OX40 agonist ivuxolimab in advanced cancers. Libraries were prepared by immunoSEQ multiplex PCR; TCRdb keeps only in-frame clonotypes and omits some of them. Here the sample spans 65,000 to 95,000 clones, 88% being singletons. Sequenced here: CD4+ or CD8+ T cells sorted from blood, sampled in a trial of the OX40 agonist ivuxolimab. Receptors were obtained from an adult with an advanced solid tumor such as melanoma, head and neck, liver or kidney cancer.

The J gene is TRBJ2-2, the V gene TRBV6-4; D may match TRBD1 or TRBD2 (5 bases each). This CDR3 comprises 14 residues. V lost 8 bases and J lost 3, with 13 bases in between. Germline assignment: CDR1 MRHNA and CDR2 SNTAGT. Here the CDR3 DNA reads TGTGCCAGCCGGACACTCGGGGACACCGGGGAGCTGTTTTTT. This encodes CASRTLGDTGELFF.

The chain combines TRBV6-5 with TRBJ1-1; no reliable D call. The CDR3 is made up of 15 amino acids. From germline, CDR1 is MNHEY and CDR2 SVGAGI. V was clipped by 0 bases and J by 5 bases, with 13 bases between them. The CDR3 DNA reads TGTGCCAGCAGTTACTCCAGGACGTTCACGACTGAAGCTTTCTTT. It encodes CASSYSRTFTTEAFF.

This clone appeared once. This rearrangement joins TRBV5-4 to TRBJ1-4; TRBD1 aligns across 9 bases. V shed 5 bases, J shed 6 bases, and the junction held 8 bases outside the gene matches. Germline loops: CDR1 SGHNT, CDR2 YYREEE (reference sequence). The CDR3 has 15 amino acids. CDR3 in DNA: TGTGCCAGCAGTTCGAAGGACAGGGGTGATGAAAAACTGTTTTTT. This sequence encodes CASSSKDRGDEKLFF.

The chain joins TRBV28 to TRBJ2-5, with 8 bases lining up with TRBD2. V was clipped by 7 bases and J by 5 bases; unmatched bases: 15. Germline V CDR1 and CDR2: MDHEN, SYDVKM. CDR3 size: 16 residues. The CDR3 sequence: CASIGFREGDSETQYF. In nucleotides, the CDR3 is TGTGCCAGCATAGGCTTCCGGGAGGGTGACTCGGAGACCCAGTACTTC.

The chain employs TRBV6-5 and TRBJ1-1, with unresolved D. The germline V gene encodes CDR1 MNHEY and CDR2 SVGAGI. This CDR3 contains 12 residues. Trimming stripped 2 bases from V and 2 bases from J, with 3 bases between. Here the CDR3 DNA reads TGTGCCAGCAGTTACAGTAACACTGAAGCTTTCTTT. Translating gives CASSYSNTEAFF.

The chain links TRBV9 to TRBJ2-3; D not certain. The germline V and J ends were trimmed by 0 bases and 6 bases, with 8 bases remaining between them. The CDR3 totals 13 residues. The germline gives CDR1 SGDLS, CDR2 YYNGEE. The CDR3 region has the DNA TGTGCCAGCAGCGTAGTGGTGGGGGATACGCAGTATTTT. It encodes CASSVVVGDTQYF.

This clone appeared once. The chain couples TRBV7-2 to TRBJ2-1; D possibly uses TRBD1 or TRBD2 (5 bases each). Germline V lookup: CDR1 SGHTA, CDR2 FQGNSA. The CDR3 is made up of 13 amino acids. V gave up 5 bases and J gave up 12 bases, with 17 bases separating them. The CDR3 DNA follows: TGTGCCAGCAGCCCCCTTAGGGACGGCCTGCAGTTCTTC. It codes for CASSPLRDGLQFF.

This sequence joins TRBV28 and TRBJ2-2, with TRBD1 matching 8 bases. The V segment lost 10 bases and the J segment 1 base; nucleotides outside the gene matches: 5. Per the germline V gene, CDR1 is MDHEN and CDR2 is SYDVKM. This CDR3 spans 14 amino acids. The CDR3: CAIGGQGNTGELFF. The CDR3 DNA sequence: TGTGCCATCGGAGGACAGGGGAACACCGGGGAGCTGTTTTTT.

A single count supports this clone. The V and J genes are TRBV5-1 and TRBJ2-2; 12 bases line up with TRBD2. Germline assignment: CDR1 SGHRS and CDR2 YFSETQ. This CDR3 has 18 amino acids. V shed 6 bases and J 6 bases; nucleotides not matched to a gene: 15. CDR3 loop: CASTRWETSGGAAGELFF. CDR3 nucleotide sequence: TGCGCCAGCACCCGGTGGGAGACTAGCGGGGGAGCTGCCGGGGAGCTGTTTTTT.

CDR3 in amino acids: CSVRGTIHTDTQYF. In DNA form, the CDR3 reads TGCAGCGTCCGAGGGACTATCCACACAGATACGCAGTATTTT. The chain couples TRBV29-1 to TRBJ2-3, with 7 bases fitting TRBD2. The CDR3 covers 14 residues. Trimming cost V 6 bases and J 2 bases; bases outside gene matches: 8. The germline V gene has CDR1 SQVTM and CDR2 ANQGSEA.

The chain uses TRBV5-5 and TRBJ1-1; D is perhaps TRBD1 (5 bases). The CDR3 runs to 16 residues. V was cut by 1 base and J by 0 bases, with 13 bases left in between. Germline CDR1 and CDR2: SGHKS and YYEKEE (reference sequence). The CDR3 spells CASSLKPDTLNTEAFF. DNA for the CDR3: TGTGCCAGCAGCTTGAAACCGGACACCTTGAACACTGAAGCTTTCTTT.

The chain has TRBV5-1 and TRBJ2-7; 8 bases line up with TRBD1. The CDR3 totals 15 residues. Germline trimming cut 4 bases from V and 4 bases from J; bases unmatched to any gene: 10. Germline V lookup: CDR1 SGHRS, CDR2 YFSETQ. DNA of the CDR3: TGCGCCAGCAGCCCGGACGGACAGGGCAGGTACGAGCAGTACTTC. This gives the protein CASSPDGQGRYEQYF.

With regard to this clone: Other DNA sequences in the same sample also yield this CDR3. This sequence joins TRBV29-1 and TRBJ2-2, with a possible D match to TRBD2 (7 bases). Germline CDR1 reads SQVTM; CDR2 reads ANQGSEA. The V and J ends lost 4 bases and 4 bases respectively, with 16 bases between them. The CDR3 contains 15 residues. CDR3 in DNA: TGCAGCGTTGGTGGTGGGGGGGCGTCCACCGGGGAGCTGTTTTTT. Its protein is CSVGGGGASTGELFF.

The chain carries TRBV11-1 and TRBJ2-1; TRBD1 or TRBD2 may be the D gene (6 bases each). Germline V gene sequence: CDR1 SGHAT, CDR2 FQDESV (reference sequence). Trimming removed 5 bases at V and 9 bases at J, with 14 bases between. The CDR3 loop spans 13 amino acids. Here the CDR3 DNA reads TGTGCCAGCAGCCCCCAAGGGGGAGGTGAGCAGTTCTTC. This codes for CASSPQGGGEQFF.